This T cell receptor beta chain was sequenced during a study of regulatory T cells in long-lasting Graves disease. Study-wide background: Graves' patients, diagnosed recently, had received antithyroid drugs under 3 months. Findings of the study overall: Preferential use of TRBV28, TRBJ1-2 and TRBJ2-5 was seen in persistent disease.

The sample holds a few counts of this clonotype. Its antigen is still unknown. Arm-PCR of CDR3 regions with iRepertoire HTBI primers generated TCR beta libraries. TCRdb fed the multiplex PCR reads into MiXCR, producing one record per CDR3 protein. Altogether about 620,000 distinct CDR3 sequences are present, less than 20% being singletons, with the ten largest covering more than 15%. From germline, CDR1 is MGHRA and CDR2 YSYEKL. V shed 1 base and J 2 bases; nucleotides not matched to a gene: 5. The CDR3 runs to 15 residues. Time point meaning: newly diagnosed GD, antithyroid drugs for less than 3 months. RNA extracted from PBMCs served as the sequencing template. This same sample was also taken into another study, of T cells in Graves' hyperthyroidism and ophthalmopathy. This second report adds: Hyperthyroidism in the patients, aged 18 to 65, was newly diagnosed and under 2 months in duration.

Sequencing was performed on peripheral blood mononuclear cells (PBMCs), taken at new diagnosis, from a patient treated with antithyroid drugs. This TCR came from a woman in her 30s with Graves disease. The genes are TRBV4-1 and TRBJ2-7; the match to TRBD1 covers 7 bases. For the CDR3, the DNA is TGCGCCAGCAGCCAAGGGGGGACAGCCGCCTACGAGCAGTACTTC. Translating gives CASSQGGTAAYEQYF.